This TCR beta chain is drawn from a study of identical twins (dated by TCRdb to 2016 to 2018). The study in broad terms: TCR alpha and beta repertoires from monozygotic twins, unrelated adults of various ages and cord blood were deep-sequenced to test whether fetal clonotypes persist. Replicate twin experiments were performed at different times using different library preparation protocols to rule out contamination. Results and caveats for the whole study, not just this receptor: Compared with coincidental sharing between unrelated individuals, an excess of low generation-probability sequences was observed among out-of-frame TCR alpha sequences shared between twins. Because the same donors could not be followed over many years, the conclusions depended on cross-sectional statistical analysis. Zero-insertion analyses could be partly confounded by invariant T cells such as MAIT and iNKT, though diverse VJ usage argued against such confounding for most clonotypes. Out-of-frame TCR alpha sharing in monozygotic twins was systematically underestimated by recombination models, whereas sharing between unrelated individuals was in agreement with the recombination models. A weaker excess of twin sharing was found in beta out-of-frame sequences because the signal-to-noise ratio was lowered by fewer shared sequences. Fewer insertions were carried by abundant cord blood beta clonotypes, a similar but weaker trend appeared in young adult naive repertoires, and no such trend appeared in memory repertoires.

Only healthy Caucasian donors were included. The twin cohort comprised three pairs of female monozygotic twins, all aged roughly 18 to 29 years. Peripheral blood mononuclear cells were used as the source from which RNA for TCR libraries was isolated. The germline V gene yields SGDLS for CDR1 and YYNGEE for CDR2. There are 14 amino acids in the CDR3, from cysteine to phenylalanine inclusive. The kept DNA is CDR3 alone, 42 bases in frame from the first base. Compared with germline, V lacks 4 bases and J lacks 5 bases; bases without a gene match: 8. Libraries were prepared through 5' RACE. Sequencing was performed on an Illumina HiSeq 2000. A universal primer binding site was introduced by template switching, and a unique molecular identifier was present in the final cDNA, enabling accurate counting of TCR cDNA molecules. First-strand cDNA for TCR alpha and beta chains was synthesized from specific primers in the conserved constant-segment region. To control for contamination, each cDNA library was double barcoded with a SMART-Mk sample barcode plus Illumina barcodes. Two successive PCR steps introduced TruSeq adapter sequences along with Illumina sample barcodes. The TCR alpha and beta cDNA libraries were sequenced on the Illumina HiSeq platform using custom primers. In the original analysis: Unique molecular identifiers were extracted from raw reads with MiGEC, and CDR3 positions were determined with MiXCR. Recombination models were inferred per individual with the repgenHMM and IGoR tools using an EM algorithm. Shared clonotype analysis was performed with the tcR package in R, normalizing sharing by the product of cloneset sizes. To study raw recombination without the effects of thymic and clonal selection, out-of-frame nonproductive sequences were analyzed. In-frame beta chains were kept once TCRdb had trimmed the public reads at Q25 with fastp and called clones with MiXCR. Duplicate CDR3 protein sequences are folded into a single record with the most common DNA and genes. V and J calls and clone size were set by TCRdb, not the authors. This sample has more than 600,000 distinct CDR3 sequences in its table, and 18% of those were observed once. In total, the top ten clones hold around 14% of the sample.

On this clonotype itself: The target of this receptor is not known. Base qualities are not at hand, and no much larger clone is one base apart.

These same records also appear under a second study, on T cells expressing NK-cell markers. The second study's authors report: Three sorted T-cell subsets (CD3+CD56+NKG2C+, CD3+CD56+NKG2C- and CD3+CD56-NKG2C+) from roughly 8 donors had their TCR beta-chain repertoires profiled. Seven of the eight sequenced donors were HCMV-seropositive and one was HCMV-seronegative. To restrict sorting to alphabetaTCR-expressing T cells, an anti-gammadeltaTCR antibody was added in several experiments. In more than 5 donors, the dominant CD3+CD56+NKG2C+ clonotypes were found to rank among the top 10 CD8+ clonotypes and to make up 1.0-7.0% of CD8+ T cells. Those dominant clonotypes were again the most abundant among CD3+CD56-NKG2C+ cells in a few donors, at roughly 28.3-65%. Whether the expanded NKG2C-expressing T cell clones were specific for HCMV antigens remained unclear. The eight sequenced donors were randomly selected healthy volunteers, three men and five women. HCMV-specific IgG was detected in serum with a commercial ELISA kit to determine HCMV serostatus. For several donors, bulk peripheral blood T-cell repertoires were also sequenced from unsorted PBMC. Reads were demultiplexed and grouped by UMI with MIGEC, and clonotypes were assembled and quantified with MiTCR. To exclude erroneous sequences, only TCR cDNA sequences supported by at least two reads were retained. Downstream repertoire analysis used the tcR package, and clonotypes were matched across fractions by CDR3 nucleotide sequence plus V segment. Antigen specificity was annotated against VDJdb with VDJmatch, allowing one amino acid substitution in CDR3.

The origin of this receptor is a woman between 18 and 29 years old in good health. Sequencing was done on a sample of PBMCs. The rearranged chain carries TRBV9 and TRBJ1-2; TRBD1 fits 7 bases in the junction. The CDR3 reads CASSMRDSRYGYTF. At the DNA level, the sequence is TGTGCCAGCAGCATGCGGGACAGTCGGTATGGCTACACCTTC.